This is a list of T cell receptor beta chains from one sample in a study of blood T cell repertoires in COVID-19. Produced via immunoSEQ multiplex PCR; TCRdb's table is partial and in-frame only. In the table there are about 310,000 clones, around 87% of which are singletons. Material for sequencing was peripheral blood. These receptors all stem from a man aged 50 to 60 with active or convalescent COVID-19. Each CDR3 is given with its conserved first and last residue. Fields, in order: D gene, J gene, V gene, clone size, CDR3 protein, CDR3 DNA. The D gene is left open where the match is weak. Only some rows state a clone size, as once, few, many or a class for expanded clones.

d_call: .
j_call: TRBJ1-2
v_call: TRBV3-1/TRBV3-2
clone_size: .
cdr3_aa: CASSQEAGNYGYTF
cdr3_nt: TGTGCCAGCAGCCAAGAAGCAGGCAACTATGGCTACACCTTC

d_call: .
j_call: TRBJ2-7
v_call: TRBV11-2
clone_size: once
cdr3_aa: CASSLVRGRNEQYF
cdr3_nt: TGTGCCAGCAGCTTAGTCCGGGGTCGCAACGAGCAGTACTTC

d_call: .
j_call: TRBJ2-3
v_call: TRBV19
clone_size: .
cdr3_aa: CASSRATRDTDTQYF
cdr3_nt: TGTGCCAGTAGTAGGGCTACGCGGGACACAGATACGCAGTATTTT

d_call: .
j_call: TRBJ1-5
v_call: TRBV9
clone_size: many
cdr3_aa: CASNSGAGNQPQHF
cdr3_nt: TGTGCCAGCAACAGTGGGGCGGGAAATCAGCCCCAGCATTTT

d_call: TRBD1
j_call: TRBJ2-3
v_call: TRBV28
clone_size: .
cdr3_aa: CASSSAGQGSDTQYF
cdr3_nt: TGTGCCAGCAGTTCCGCGGGACAGGGGTCAGATACGCAGTATTTT

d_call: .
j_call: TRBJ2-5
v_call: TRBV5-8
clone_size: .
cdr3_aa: CASSHRWNSPETQYF
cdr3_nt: TGTGCCAGCAGCCATAGGTGGAATAGCCCAGAGACCCAGTACTTC

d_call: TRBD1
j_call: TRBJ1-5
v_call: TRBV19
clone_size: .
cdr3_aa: CASSPDREPQHF
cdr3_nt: TGTGCCAGTAGTCCAGACAGGGAGCCCCAGCATTTT

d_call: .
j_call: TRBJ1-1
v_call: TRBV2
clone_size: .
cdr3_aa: CASSRQFSSTEAFF
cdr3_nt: TGTGCCAGCAGTCGACAGTTTTCGAGCACTGAAGCTTTCTTT

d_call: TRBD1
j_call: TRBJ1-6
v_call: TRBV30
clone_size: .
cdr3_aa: CAWSRDRGNSPLHF
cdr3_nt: TGTGCCTGGAGTCGGGACAGGGGTAATTCACCCCTCCACTTT

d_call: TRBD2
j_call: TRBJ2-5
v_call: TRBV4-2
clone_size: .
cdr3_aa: CASSQDHGLAGGAETQYF
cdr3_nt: TGTGCCAGCAGCCAAGATCACGGACTAGCGGGGGGCGCAGAGACCCAGTACTTC

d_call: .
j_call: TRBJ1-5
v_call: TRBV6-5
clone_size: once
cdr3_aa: CASSSRGENQPQHF
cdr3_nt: TGTGCCAGCAGTTCACGGGGGGAAAATCAGCCCCAGCATTTT

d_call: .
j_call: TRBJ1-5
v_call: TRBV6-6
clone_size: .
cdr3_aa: CASMRGSNQPQHF
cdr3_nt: TGTGCCAGCATGAGAGGTAGCAATCAGCCCCAGCATTTT

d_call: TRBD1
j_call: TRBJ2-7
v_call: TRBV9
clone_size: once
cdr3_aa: CASSVADRVSYEQYF
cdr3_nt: TGTGCCAGCAGCGTAGCCGACAGGGTCTCCTACGAGCAGTACTTC

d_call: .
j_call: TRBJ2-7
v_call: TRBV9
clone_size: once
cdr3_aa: CASSVSPRGNEQYF
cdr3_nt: TGTGCCAGCAGCGTATCCCCCCGGGGAAACGAGCAGTACTTC

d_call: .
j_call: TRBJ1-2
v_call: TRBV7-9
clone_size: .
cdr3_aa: CASSPPAATYYGYTF
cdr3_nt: TGTGCCAGCAGCCCCCCGGCAGCGACTTACTATGGCTACACCTTC

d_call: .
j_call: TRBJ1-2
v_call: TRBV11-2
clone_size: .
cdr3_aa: CASSLVKSRGRNYGYTF
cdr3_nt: TGTGCCAGCAGCTTAGTAAAATCCAGGGGCCGTAACTATGGCTACACCTTC

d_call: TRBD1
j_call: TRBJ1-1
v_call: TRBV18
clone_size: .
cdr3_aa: CASSPPGKTGRAEAFF
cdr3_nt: TGTGCCAGCTCACCACCGGGGAAGACAGGGCGGGCTGAAGCTTTCTTT

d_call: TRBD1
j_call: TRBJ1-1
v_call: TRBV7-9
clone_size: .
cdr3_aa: CASSPFRGDRAGTEAFF
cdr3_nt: TGTGCCAGCAGCCCCTTTAGGGGGGACAGGGCTGGCACTGAAGCTTTCTTT

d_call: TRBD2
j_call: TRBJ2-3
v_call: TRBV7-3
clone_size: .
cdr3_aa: CASRTSGASTDTQYF
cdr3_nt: TGTGCCAGCAGAACTAGCGGGGCTAGCACAGATACGCAGTATTTT

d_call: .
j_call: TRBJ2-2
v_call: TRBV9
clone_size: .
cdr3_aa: CASNIGNSGTGELFF
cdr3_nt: TGTGCCAGCAACATCGGGAATAGCGGCACCGGGGAGCTGTTTTTT

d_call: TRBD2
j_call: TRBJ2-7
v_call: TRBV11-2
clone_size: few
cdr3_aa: CASSPGVSGATYEQYF
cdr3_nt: TGTGCCAGCAGCCCAGGGGTTAGCGGGGCAACTTACGAGCAGTACTTC

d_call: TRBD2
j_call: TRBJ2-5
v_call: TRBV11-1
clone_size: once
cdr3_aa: CASSPGLEETQYF
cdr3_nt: TGTGCCAGCAGCCCGGGACTAGAAGAGACCCAGTACTTC

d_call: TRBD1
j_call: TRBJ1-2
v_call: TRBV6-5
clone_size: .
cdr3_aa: CASSYSTGGDLYGYTF
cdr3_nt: TGTGCCAGCAGTTACTCGACAGGGGGCGACCTCTATGGCTACACCTTC

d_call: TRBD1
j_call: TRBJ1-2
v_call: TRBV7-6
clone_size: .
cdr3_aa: CASSLYTGTGRGYTF
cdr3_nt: TGTGCCAGCAGTTTGTACACCGGGACAGGGCGCGGCTACACCTTC

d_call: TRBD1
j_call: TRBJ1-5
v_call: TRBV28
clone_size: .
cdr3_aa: CASSFRGPNNQPQHF
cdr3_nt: TGTGCCAGCAGTTTTAGGGGGCCAAACAATCAGCCCCAGCATTTT

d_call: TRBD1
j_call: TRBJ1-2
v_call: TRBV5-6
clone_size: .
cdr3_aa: CASSLKMGQGYGYTF
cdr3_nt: TGTGCCAGCAGCTTGAAGATGGGACAGGGGTATGGCTACACCTTC

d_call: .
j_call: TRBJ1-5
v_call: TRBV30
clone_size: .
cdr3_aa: CAWSVLGRGNQPQHF
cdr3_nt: TGTGCCTGGAGTGTACTAGGGAGGGGAAATCAGCCCCAGCATTTT

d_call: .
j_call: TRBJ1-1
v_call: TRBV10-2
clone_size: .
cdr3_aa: CASSDFKGGRGWNTEAFF
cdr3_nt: TGCGCCAGCAGTGACTTTAAGGGGGGGAGGGGATGGAACACTGAAGCTTTCTTT

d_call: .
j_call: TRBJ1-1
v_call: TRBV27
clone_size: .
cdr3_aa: CASKFMAGWNTEAFF
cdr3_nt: TGTGCCAGCAAGTTTATGGCAGGGTGGAACACTGAAGCTTTCTTT

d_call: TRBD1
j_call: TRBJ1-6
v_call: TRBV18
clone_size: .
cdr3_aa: CASSPRTGSNSPLHF
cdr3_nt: TGTGCCAGCTCACCCCGGACAGGGAGCAATTCACCCCTCCACTTT

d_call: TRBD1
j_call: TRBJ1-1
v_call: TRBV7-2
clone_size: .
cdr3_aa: CASRPNRGRTEAFF
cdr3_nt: TGTGCCAGCAGGCCGAACAGGGGCCGAACTGAAGCTTTCTTT

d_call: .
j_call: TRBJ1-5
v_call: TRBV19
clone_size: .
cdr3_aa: CASSSIWRWGGLNHQPQHF
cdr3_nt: TGTGCCAGTAGTTCTATCTGGCGCTGGGGGGGGCTCAACCATCAGCCCCAGCATTTT

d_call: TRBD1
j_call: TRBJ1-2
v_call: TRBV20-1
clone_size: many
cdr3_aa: CSARGQYGYTF
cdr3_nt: TGCAGTGCTAGGGGACAGTATGGCTACACCTTC

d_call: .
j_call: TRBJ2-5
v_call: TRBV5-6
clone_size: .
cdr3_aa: CASSLNRQETQYF
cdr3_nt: TGTGCCAGCAGCTTGAACAGACAAGAGACCCAGTACTTC

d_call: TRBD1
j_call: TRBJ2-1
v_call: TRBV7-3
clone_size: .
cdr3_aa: CASSLGIGDRRNEQFF
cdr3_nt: TGTGCCAGCAGCTTAGGCATAGGGGACAGGCGGAATGAGCAGTTCTTC

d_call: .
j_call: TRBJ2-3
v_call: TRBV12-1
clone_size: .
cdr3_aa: CASSLGLAGGNSTDTQYF
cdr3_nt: TGTGCCAGCAGCCTCGGACTAGCGGGAGGTAATTCCACAGATACGCAGTATTTT

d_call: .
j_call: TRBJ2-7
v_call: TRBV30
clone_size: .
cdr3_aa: CAWSRQGYEQYF
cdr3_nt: TGTGCCTGGAGTCGTCAGGGCTACGAGCAGTACTTC

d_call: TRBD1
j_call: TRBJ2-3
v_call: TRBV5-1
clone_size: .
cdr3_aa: CASSLGTGRTDTQYF
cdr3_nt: TGCGCCAGCAGCTTGGGGACAGGACGCACAGATACGCAGTATTTT

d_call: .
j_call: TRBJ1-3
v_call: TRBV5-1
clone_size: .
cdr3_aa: CASSLGQDGNTIYF
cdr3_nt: TGCGCCAGCAGCTTGGGGCAGGATGGAAACACCATATATTTT

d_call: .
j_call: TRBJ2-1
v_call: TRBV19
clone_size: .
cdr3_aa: CASSIDGLYNEQFF
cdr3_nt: TGTGCCAGTAGTATAGATGGGCTTTACAATGAGCAGTTCTTC

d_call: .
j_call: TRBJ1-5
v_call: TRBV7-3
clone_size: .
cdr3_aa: CASSLSQNQPQHF
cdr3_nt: TGTGCCAGCAGCTTAAGTCAGAATCAGCCCCAGCATTTT

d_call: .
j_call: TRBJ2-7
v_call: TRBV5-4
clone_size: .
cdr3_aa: CASSKRKDSFTPYEQYF
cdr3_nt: TGTGCCAGCAGCAAAAGGAAAGACTCCTTTACTCCCTACGAGCAGTACTTC

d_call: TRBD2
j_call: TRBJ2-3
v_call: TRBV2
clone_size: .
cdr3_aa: CASRQVAGSSADTQYF
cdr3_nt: TGTGCCAGCAGACAAGTAGCGGGAAGTAGCGCAGATACGCAGTATTTT

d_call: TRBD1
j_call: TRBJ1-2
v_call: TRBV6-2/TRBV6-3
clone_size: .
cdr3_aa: CASSGPGGNYGYTF
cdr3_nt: TGTGCCAGCAGTGGACCAGGGGGCAACTATGGCTACACCTTC

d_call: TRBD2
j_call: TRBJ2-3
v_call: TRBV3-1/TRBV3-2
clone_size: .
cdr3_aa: CASSQAAHGGAVRTDTQYF
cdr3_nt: TGTGCCAGCAGCCAAGCCGCCCACGGGGGGGCAGTTAGAACAGATACGCAGTATTTT